This TCR beta chain comes out of a study of cytomegalovirus exposure and HLA in healthy donors. In regard to this clone: Its specificity is unknown. The identical CDR3 is also encoded by other nucleotide sequences in the sample.

Whole-study findings and limits: Prior analysis indicated that the majority of TCR beta V segments exhibited productivity approximately 87% or approximately 30% of the time.

PCR involved 60 Vbeta and 13 Jbeta primers. Sequencing was performed with immunoSEQ multiplex PCR; in TCRdb, only in-frame clones are kept and a portion is missing. The data contain about 160,000 clones, around 86% of them singletons. Germline CDR1 and CDR2: SGHAT and FQNNGV. Trimming removed 2 bases at V and 3 bases at J, with 5 bases between. This CDR3 contains 12 residues. Sequenced: PBMCs. This TCR was recovered from a human donor in good health. The chain couples TRBV11-2 to TRBJ2-7; D may be TRBD1 (5 bases). The CDR3 DNA is TGTGCCAGCAGCTTAACAGGCTACGAGCAGTACTTC. This translates into CASSLTGYEQYF.